This TCR beta chain was sequenced during a study of T cells expressing NK-cell markers. Turning to the study itself: Sorted T-cell subsets CD3+CD56+NKG2C+, CD3+CD56+NKG2C- and CD3+CD56-NKG2C+ were TCR beta-sequenced.

Germline CDR1 LGHDT, CDR2 YNNKEL (reference sequence). The CDR3 is 17 residues long. Findings and limits, study-wide: NKG2C+ dominant clonotypes from 5 to 7 donors made up about 1.0-7.0% of CD8+ T cells.

Concerning this clonotype itself: Antigen specificity is unknown.

5'RACE template switching built TCR beta cDNA with unique molecular identifiers. Following a re-call of the 5' RACE reads, TCRdb has one entry per CDR3 protein and lacks DNA. This sample's table has about 550,000 distinct CDR3 sequences. The sequence was obtained from a man between 18 and 35 years old in good health. Sequenced material: blood T cells: a sorted CD56 or NKG2C T cell subset, CD4+ or CD8+ T cells, or bulk PBMC T cells (not recorded which). The chain uses TRBV3-1 and TRBJ1-3. CDR3 amino acids: CASSQESWQASGNTIYF.